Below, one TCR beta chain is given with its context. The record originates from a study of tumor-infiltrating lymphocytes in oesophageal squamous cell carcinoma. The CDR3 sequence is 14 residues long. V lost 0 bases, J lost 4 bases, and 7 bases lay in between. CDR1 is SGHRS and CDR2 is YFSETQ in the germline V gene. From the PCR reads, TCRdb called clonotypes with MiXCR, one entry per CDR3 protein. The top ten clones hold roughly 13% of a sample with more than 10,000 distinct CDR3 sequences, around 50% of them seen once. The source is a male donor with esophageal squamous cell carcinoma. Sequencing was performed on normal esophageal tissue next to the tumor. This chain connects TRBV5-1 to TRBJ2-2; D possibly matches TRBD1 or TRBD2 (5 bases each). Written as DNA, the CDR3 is TGCGCCAGCAGCTTGGCTGGGGGCACCGGGGAGCTGTTTTTT. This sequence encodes CASSLAGGTGELFF.